Listed below are T cell receptor beta chains from one sample, sequenced in a study of OX40 agonist ivuxolimab in advanced cancers. The data were produced by immunoSEQ multiplex PCR, yet TCRdb's version contains in-frame clones alone and is incomplete. The repertoire holds tens of thousands of clones, with approximately 91% as singletons. The sequencing used CD4+ or CD8+ T cells sorted from blood, collected in a trial of the OX40 agonist ivuxolimab. These receptors were collected from an adult with an advanced solid tumor such as melanoma, head and neck, liver or kidney cancer. Each CDR3 is given with its conserved first and last residue.

TRBV11-1	TRBJ1-2	13	CASSLTRDDGYTF
TRBV11-2	TRBJ2-2	15	CASSLVQRDIGELFF
TRBV11-2	TRBJ2-1	14	CASSPTGLGNEQFF
TRBV7-9	TRBJ1-4	15	CASSLDLITNEKLFF
TRBV11-2	TRBJ2-5	12	CASSFRGETQYF
TRBV10-3	TRBJ2-1	13	CAISGNSYNEQFF
TRBV29-1	TRBJ2-1	12	CSTRRSYNEQFF
TRBV30	TRBJ2-1	16	CAWTHLTSLSYTEQFF
TRBV30	TRBJ1-1	13	CAWSTTPNTEAFF
TRBV27	TRBJ2-5	13	CASSLPGSETQYF
TRBV25-1	TRBJ1-4	15	CASSEAGRSREKLFF
TRBV6-1	TRBJ2-5	12	CASSTEWGTQYF
TRBV27	TRBJ2-3	15	CASSLRGWGTDTQYF
TRBV15	TRBJ1-2	13	CATSRGGWVGYTF
TRBV6-5	TRBJ2-7	16	CASSSPSLAPPYEQYF
TRBV10-2	TRBJ2-1	10	CASSNNEQFF
TRBV28	TRBJ2-3	16	CASSLASRKSTDTQYF
TRBV5-1	TRBJ2-1	15	CASSLGQSSYNEQFF